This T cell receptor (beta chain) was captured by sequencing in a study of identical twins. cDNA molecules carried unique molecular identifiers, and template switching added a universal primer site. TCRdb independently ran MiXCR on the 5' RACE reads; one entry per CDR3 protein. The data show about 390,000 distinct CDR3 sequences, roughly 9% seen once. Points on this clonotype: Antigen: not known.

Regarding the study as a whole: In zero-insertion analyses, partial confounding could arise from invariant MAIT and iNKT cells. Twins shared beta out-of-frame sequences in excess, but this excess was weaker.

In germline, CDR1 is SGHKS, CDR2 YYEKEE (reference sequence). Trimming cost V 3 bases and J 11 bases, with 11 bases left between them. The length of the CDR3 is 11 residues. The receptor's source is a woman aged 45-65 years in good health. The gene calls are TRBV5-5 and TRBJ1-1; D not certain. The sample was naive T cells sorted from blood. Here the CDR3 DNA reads TGTGCCAGCAGCTGGGCGAAAGTTGCTTTCTTT. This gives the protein CASSWAKVAFF. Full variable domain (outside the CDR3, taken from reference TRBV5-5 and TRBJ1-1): DAGVTQSPTHLIKTRGQQVTLRCSPISGHKSVSWYQQVLGQGPQFIFQYYEKEERGRGNFPDRFSARQFPNYSSELNVNALLLGDSALYLCASSWAKVAFFGQGTRLTVV.